What follows describes a single TCR beta chain. Its specificity is not known. This CDR3 comprises 13 residues. With 4 bases removed from V and 2 bases from J, the gap between germline ends came to 8 bases. Per germline, CDR1 LGHNA and CDR2 YSLEER. This specimen belongs to a study of T cell clones after liver transplantation. The study's findings and limits: These preliminary findings come from unstandardized post-transplant sampling times.

The repertoire was sequenced with immunoSEQ multiplex PCR; TCRdb's copy has only in-frame clones and lacks some. In the table there are 65,000 to 85,000 clones, roughly 84% of which are singletons. This specimen was CD4+ T cells from blood, taken less than 50 months after liver transplant. The V and J genes are TRBV4-3 and TRBJ1-1; no clear D gene. The clonotype originates from a human patient who received a liver transplant. Some T cells may have originated in the graft donor. The DNA of the CDR3 is TGCGCCAGCAGCCGAGATTACAACACTGAAGCTTTCTTT. This translates into CASSRDYNTEAFF.